The clone carrying this T cell receptor beta chain was detected only a few times. Its antigen is undetermined. These data belong to a study of Graves' ophthalmopathy and Graves' hyperthyroidism. Clinicians made diagnoses from clinical symptoms, serum thyroxine, TRAb, thyroid ultrasound and orbital computed tomography. The source of the PBMCs was roughly 10 ml of fresh peripheral blood. Beta-chain TCR CDR3 regions were amplified from RNA transcripts. Second-round multiplex PCR came after a first-round RT-PCR that employed HTBI primers. TCRdb called the multiplex PCR reads again in MiXCR, with one record for every CDR3 protein. The sample lists hundreds of thousands of distinct CDR3 sequences; around 15% were seen once. Study-wide results and caveats: The model's ophthalmopathy progression predictions had roughly 65% sensitivity and roughly 72% specificity. Ophthalmopathy was separated from stable hyperthyroidism by a 13-signature model with roughly 90% sensitivity and over 70% specificity.

Trimming left V 1 base short and J 0 bases short, with 9 bases between. CDR3 length equals 15 residues. Germline-derived CDR1 and CDR2 are SGHTA and FQGNSA. The rearrangement uses TRBV7-2 and TRBJ2-5; perhaps TRBD1 as D (5 bases). Sequencing was done on a sample of blood. The source of this sequence is a woman in her 30s with Graves' ophthalmopathy. CDR3 DNA sequence: TGTGCCAGCAGCTTAGGCAGGGTGTACCAAGAGACCCAGTACTTC. Its protein is CASSLGRVYQETQYF.